This entry lists 6 T cell receptor beta chains sequenced from one sample in a study of cytomegalovirus exposure and HLA in healthy donors. Using immunoSEQ multiplex PCR, the repertoire was profiled, and TCRdb retains in-frame clones only, with some absent. The sample includes approximately 58,000 clones, roughly 91% seen only once; the top ten take 2.2%. What was sequenced was PBMCs. The receptors stem from a woman younger than 45 in good health and CMV-seronegative.

The gene calls are TRBV19 and TRBJ1-4; D may be TRBD1 (5 bases). V gave up 7 bases and J gave up 7 bases, with 13 bases separating them. CDR3 length: 13 residues. Germline-derived CDR1 and CDR2 are LNHDA and SQIVND (reference sequence). The CDR3, as DNA: TGTGCCAGTAACCAGGGTGGGGCTGAAAAACTGTTTTTT. Translating it yields CASNQGGAEKLFF.

Only one count was recorded for this clone. J is TRBJ2-7 and V is TRBV30, with 8 bases matching TRBD1. CDR1 and CDR2 (germline): GTSNPN, SVGIG (reference sequence). The CDR3 covers 13 residues. V shed 2 bases and J 2 bases; nucleotides not matched to a gene: 2. The CDR3 region has the DNA TGTGCCTGGAGTCAGGGGGCCGCCTACGAGCAGTACTTC. Its translation is CAWSQGAAYEQYF.

J is TRBJ2-7 and V is TRBV30, with a tentative D call TRBD1 (6 bases). V was clipped by 2 bases and J by 8 bases, with 10 bases between them. This CDR3 region has 11 residues. Germline assignment: CDR1 GTSNPN and CDR2 SVGIG (reference sequence). The CDR3 DNA follows: TGTGCCTGGAGTTCTCAGGGGAAGCAGTACTTC. It yields the protein CAWSSQGKQYF.

V and J are TRBV6-1 and TRBJ1-2; maybe TRBD1 (6 bases). Germline V lookup: CDR1 MNHNS, CDR2 SASEGT. Trimming cost V 7 bases and J 8 bases, with 17 bases left between them. The CDR3 extends over 13 amino acids. The CDR3 DNA follows: TGTGCCAGCACCCTACCAGGGGTTTACGGCTACACCTTC. This codes for CASTLPGVYGYTF.

The rearrangement uses TRBV4-3 and TRBJ2-7, with TRBD2 identical over 9 bases. The CDR3 covers 18 residues. The germline V gene encodes CDR1 LGHNA and CDR2 YSLEER. With 0 bases clipped from V and 3 bases from J, the junction kept 12 bases outside the gene matches. Written as DNA, the CDR3 is TGCGCCAGCAGCCAAGATATTTCGGCGGTAGCGGGAGTCTACGAGCAGTACTTC. Protein: CASSQDISAVAGVYEQYF.

The rearrangement joins TRBV7-9 to TRBJ1-1; TRBD1 agrees at 7 bases. This CDR3 has 14 amino acids. Germline V gives CDR1 SEHNR, CDR2 FQNEAQ (reference sequence). Unmatched junction bases numbered 10, after V lost 4 bases and J lost 8 bases. The CDR3 sequence: CASSYVGGGVEAFF. The CDR3 DNA reads TGTGCCAGCAGCTATGTCGGAGGGGGCGTCGAAGCTTTCTTT.